The table lists the clone carrying this TCR beta chain with a few counts. These data originate in a study of CD8 T cells in Susac syndrome. Per the germline V gene, CDR1 is SGHDT and CDR2 is YYEEEE. Trimming shortened V by 2 bases and J by 6 bases, and 20 bases separated the two germline ends. The CDR3 loop spans 16 amino acids. It was with random hexamers that roughly 0.45 to 1 ug RNA was reverse transcribed. TCRdb reanalysed the immunoSEQ multiplex PCR reads using MiXCR and keeps one entry per CDR3 protein. The sample comprises tens of thousands of distinct CDR3 sequences, just over 90% of which are singletons, and nearly 0.2% rests with the top ten.

This sequence joins TRBV5-6 and TRBJ1-2, with D unresolved. The clonotype was recovered from a human donor in good health. Sequencing was done on a sample of CD8+ T cells from PBMCs. CDR3 protein: CASSLRRSLLVDGYTF. The CDR3 DNA follows: TGTGCCAGCAGCTTACGACGATCCCTGCTAGTCGATGGCTACACCTTC. Variable domain in full (rest from reference TRBV5-6 and TRBJ1-2): DAGVTQSPTHLIKTRGQQVTLRCSPKSGHDTVSWYQQALGQGPQFIFQYYEEEERQRGNFPDRFSGHQFPNYSSELNVNALLLGDSALYLCASSLRRSLLVDGYTFGSGTRLTVV.